This TCR beta chain derives from a study of identical twins listed by TCRdb under 2016. About the study as a whole: TCR alpha and beta repertoires from monozygotic twins, unrelated adults of various ages and cord blood were deep-sequenced to test whether fetal clonotypes persist. Replicate twin experiments were performed at different times using different library preparation protocols to rule out contamination. The investigation overall reported the following: Compared with coincidental sharing between unrelated individuals, an excess of low generation-probability sequences was observed among out-of-frame TCR alpha sequences shared between twins. Abundant cord blood beta clonotypes had fewer insertions, young adult naive repertoires showed a similar but weaker trend, and memory repertoires showed no such trend. Excess twin sharing in beta out-of-frame sequences was weaker because fewer shared sequences lowered the signal-to-noise ratio. Because the same donors could not be followed over many years, the conclusions relied on cross-sectional statistical analysis. Out-of-frame TCR alpha sharing in monozygotic twins was systematically underestimated by recombination models, whereas sharing between unrelated individuals was in agreement with the recombination models. Invariant T cells such as MAIT and iNKT could partly confound zero-insertion analyses, although diverse VJ usage argued against such confounding for most clonotypes.

The library relied on 5' RACE. Sequenced using an Illumina HiSeq 2000. Template switching introduced a universal primer binding site; the final cDNA contained a unique molecular identifier, enabling accurate counting of TCR cDNA molecules. Specific primers in the conserved constant-segment region were used to synthesize first-strand cDNA for TCR alpha and beta chains. To control for contamination, every cDNA library carried two barcodes: a SMART-Mk sample barcode plus Illumina barcodes. TruSeq adapter sequences and Illumina sample barcodes were added in two successive PCR steps. TCR alpha and beta cDNA libraries were sequenced on the Illumina HiSeq platform with custom primers. In the authors' own workflow: Unique molecular identifiers were extracted from raw reads with MiGEC, and CDR3 positions were determined with MiXCR. Recombination models were inferred per individual with the repgenHMM and IGoR tools using an EM algorithm. Shared clonotype analysis was performed with the tcR package in R, normalizing sharing by the product of cloneset sizes. To study raw recombination free of thymic and clonal selection effects, out-of-frame nonproductive sequences were analyzed. TCRdb reworked the public reads: Q25 trimming with fastp, MiXCR clone assembly, productive beta chains retained. Entries that share a CDR3 protein sequence are merged under the most common genes and DNA. TCRdb assigned the V and J calls; the authors' analysis was not used. The sample has approximately 890,000 distinct CDR3 sequences on record, about 12% of them singletons. The ten largest clones take up under 2% of the sample.

All donors were healthy Caucasians. Three pairs of female monozygotic twins, all aged roughly 18 to 29 years, were included in the twin cohort. Peripheral blood mononuclear cells were used as the source from which RNA for TCR libraries was isolated. Notes on this clonotype: No antigen is known for it. Base-call qualities are not available, and no considerably larger clone is one nucleotide away.

The CDR3 goes from the cysteine to the phenylalanine over 13 residues. The sequence is cut down to CDR3 DNA, 39 bases in frame from base 1. Clipping removes 6 bases from V and 4 bases from J, with 4 as the unmatched junction base count. Via the germline V gene, CDR1 is SNHLY and CDR2 FYNNEI. These data were likewise used in another study, on yellow fever vaccine responses in identical twins. The other study reports the following: According to the authors, the vaccine-induced T cell response in identical twins seemed to be partly convergent and partly specific to each individual. In the study, vaccine-responding T cell clones were precisely tracked in identical twins.

Input material: PBMCs. The rearrangement joined TRBV2 to TRBJ2-7; the junction holds 9 bases that match TRBD1. This TCR came from a woman aged 18-29 years in good health. The DNA reads TGTGCCAGCAGGGACAGGGGCTGGTACGAGCAGTACTTC. This is translated as CASRDRGWYEQYF. When the CDR3 is completed using the reference TRBV2 and TRBJ2-7 genes on either side, the full variable domain is EPEVTQTPSHQVTQMGQEVILRCVPISNHLYFYWYRQILGQKVEFLVSFYNNEISEKSEIFDDQFSVERPDGSNFTLKIRSTKLEDSAMYFCASRDRGWYEQYFGPGTRLTVT.